These T cell receptor beta chains were read from a single sample in a study of CXCR3-negative and CXCR3-positive naive CD8 T cells. TCRdb derives one entry per CDR3 protein from the 5' RACE reads, leaving out DNA. This listing includes tens of thousands of distinct CDR3 sequences. Input material: naive CXCR3- CD8+ T cells from blood. The receptors stem from a human donor in good health. Some clones in this sample may be carry-over from other donors' samples. Both conserved end residues are part of each CDR3. Expanded clones get a size class; other rows say once, few or many, or leave the size out.

CASSFTGVGYNEQFF	TRBJ2-1	15	-	TRBV7-3
CASSQWDRTLFYGYTF	TRBJ1-2	16	-	TRBV5-6
CARYHGLEVGEQFF	TRBJ2-1	14	-	TRBV12-3/TRBV12-4
CASSLVVMNTEAFF	TRBJ1-1	14	-	TRBV7-9
CSAIGSGRDLDYNEQFF	TRBJ2-1	17	-	TRBV20-1
CASSRGPHSGANVLTF	TRBJ2-6	16	-	TRBV28
CSVEGGRSFLAKNIQYF	TRBJ2-4	17	-	TRBV29-1
CASSLTGKIYNEQFF	TRBJ2-1	15	-	TRBV11-3
CSSSPLGADTQYF	TRBJ2-3	13	-	TRBV3-1
CASSLSQAPMREGNEQFF	TRBJ2-1	18	-	TRBV12-3/TRBV12-4
CSAPSPLLGGGYTF	TRBJ1-2	14	-	TRBV20-1
CATSTEYNEQFF	TRBJ2-1	12	-	TRBV27
CASTGSRGGYEQYF	TRBJ2-7	14	-	TRBV6-2/TRBV6-3
CASSQDGYNEQFF	TRBJ2-1	13	-	TRBV3-1
CSAPGLADYSEQFF	TRBJ2-1	14	-	TRBV20-1
CAISGLAGLENEQFF	TRBJ2-1	15	-	TRBV10-3
CAIPGAPLGRSGNTIYF	TRBJ1-3	17	-	TRBV10-3
CSVLAGGPDTQYF	TRBJ2-3	13	-	TRBV29-1
CASSYDRGHGSNQPQHF	TRBJ1-5	17	-	TRBV6-6
CASRWGQGSLAEAFF	TRBJ1-1	15	-	TRBV12-3/TRBV12-4
CASSALFDEQYF	TRBJ2-7	12	-	TRBV5-1
CASSLRGRPYEQYF	TRBJ2-7	14	-	TRBV7-9
CASREGSYNEQFF	TRBJ2-1	13	-	TRBV5-1
CASSLERGATEAFF	TRBJ1-1	14	-	TRBV7-2
CASSLPSNEQFF	TRBJ2-1	12	-	TRBV12-3/TRBV12-4
CSATASGASYEQYF	TRBJ2-7	14	-	TRBV20-1
CASSLEQGNEQFF	TRBJ2-1	13	-	TRBV4-2
CSARDFRPGKSGDTQYF	TRBJ2-3	17	-	TRBV20-1
CAWSVTLNTEAFF	TRBJ1-1	13	medium-sized	TRBV30
CASSQEQGSEQYF	TRBJ2-7	13	-	TRBV4-3
CASSFQGATEAFF	TRBJ1-1	13	-	TRBV7-3
CASIGSVGTDTQYF	TRBJ2-3	14	-	TRBV2
CASSTDGGTEAFF	TRBJ1-1	13	-	TRBV7-3
CSVGTDYNEQFF	TRBJ2-1	12	-	TRBV29-1